This T cell receptor beta chain was found in a study of PD-1 blockade in classical Hodgkin lymphoma. Study results and limitations: No one has yet defined what causes the repertoire differences, which may be disease activity or prior therapy. TCR diversity rose significantly by C4D1 in CD4+ but not CD8+ cells. Reported baseline diversity: healthy donors highest, relapsed/refractory patients lowest.

The protocol was immunoSEQ multiplex PCR, while the TCRdb copy is restricted to in-frame clones and leaves out a portion. The table has about 64,000 clones, roughly 92% seen once; the top ten hold more than 7.5%. V lost 1 base, J lost 2 bases, and 12 bases lay in between. This CDR3 has 15 amino acids. Germline-derived CDR1 and CDR2 are LNHNV and YYDKDF (reference sequence). About this clone itself: Its antigen is still unknown.

Stated time point: cycle 4 day 1 (C4D1), after five to seven weeks of nivolumab. Relapses following autologous stem cell transplantation were seen in all patients, with brentuximab vedotin exposure varying. Best responses fell into complete response, partial response or progressive disease. The sample here was peripheral blood mononuclear cells (PBMCs), taken before the fourth cycle of nivolumab. The chain recombines TRBV15 with TRBJ2-7; tentatively, D is TRBD1 (5 bases). The TCR comes from a human donor with classical Hodgkin lymphoma. CDR3 region: CATSRGPDSPYEQYF. CDR3 in DNA: TGTGCCACCAGCAGAGGACCTGACAGCCCCTACGAGCAGTACTTC.